A selection of T cell receptor beta chains follows, all from one sample in a study of T cell responses to AZD1222 COVID-19 vaccine. Assay used: immunoSEQ multiplex PCR; TCRdb lists only in-frame clones, some missing. The table has over 150,000 clones, 88% seen once. The source material was peripheral blood, sampled on day 0 of AZD1222 vaccination. The receptors were sampled from an adult in good health. CDR3s include the opening cysteine and the closing phenylalanine or tryptophan. A D gene is named only where the DNA matches it firmly. Clone size is given for some rows only: seen once, a few or many times, or a class if the clone is expanded.

clone size: -; D gene: -; J gene: TRBJ2-7; CDR3 length: 14; V gene: TRBV3-1/TRBV3-2; CDR3 protein: CASSQATGPYEQYF; CDR3 DNA: TGTGCCAGCAGCCAAGCAACAGGTCCCTACGAGCAGTACTTC
clone size: -; D gene: -; J gene: TRBJ1-3; CDR3 length: 14; V gene: TRBV5-1; CDR3 protein: CASRPDGSGNTIYF; CDR3 DNA: TGCGCCAGCCGCCCGGACGGCTCTGGAAACACCATATATTTT
clone size: few; D gene: -; J gene: TRBJ1-4; CDR3 length: 13; V gene: TRBV5-1; CDR3 protein: CASSPFGSEKLFF; CDR3 DNA: TGCGCCAGCAGCCCCTTCGGAAGTGAAAAACTGTTTTTT
clone size: -; D gene: -; J gene: TRBJ2-5; CDR3 length: 12; V gene: TRBV6-2/TRBV6-3; CDR3 protein: CASSPARETQYF; CDR3 DNA: TGTGCCAGCAGTCCGGCTCGGGAGACCCAGTACTTC
clone size: -; D gene: TRBD2; J gene: TRBJ2-5; CDR3 length: 17; V gene: TRBV2; CDR3 protein: CASSGRTSGGAWETQYF; CDR3 DNA: TGTGCCAGCAGTGGGCGGACTAGCGGGGGGGCATGGGAGACCCAGTACTTC
clone size: -; D gene: TRBD2; J gene: TRBJ2-2; CDR3 length: 16; V gene: TRBV2; CDR3 protein: CASSRTSGGSGGELFF; CDR3 DNA: TGTGCCAGCTCCCGGACTAGCGGGGGATCGGGCGGGGAGCTGTTTTTT
clone size: -; D gene: TRBD1; J gene: TRBJ1-2; CDR3 length: 15; V gene: TRBV6-1; CDR3 protein: CASSERVGTGNGYTF; CDR3 DNA: TGTGCCAGCAGTGAAAGGGTGGGGACAGGGAATGGCTACACCTTC
clone size: once; D gene: -; J gene: TRBJ1-5; CDR3 length: 14; V gene: TRBV4-1; CDR3 protein: CASSQGPGDQPQHF; CDR3 DNA: TGCGCCAGCAGCCAAGGACCGGGGGATCAGCCCCAGCATTTT
clone size: -; D gene: -; J gene: TRBJ1-3; CDR3 length: 11; V gene: TRBV20-1; CDR3 protein: CSTYSGNTIYF; CDR3 DNA: TGCAGTACGTACTCTGGAAACACCATATATTTT
clone size: few; D gene: -; J gene: TRBJ1-2; CDR3 length: 14; V gene: TRBV7-2; CDR3 protein: CASSLNGGDYGYTF; CDR3 DNA: TGTGCCAGCAGCTTAAACGGGGGGGACTATGGCTACACCTTC
clone size: -; D gene: -; J gene: TRBJ1-6; CDR3 length: 12; V gene: TRBV9; CDR3 protein: CASSRGNSPLHF; CDR3 DNA: TGTGCCAGCAGCAGGGGTAATTCACCCCTCCACTTT
clone size: -; D gene: -; J gene: TRBJ2-7; CDR3 length: 12; V gene: TRBV28; CDR3 protein: CASSGTVYEQYF; CDR3 DNA: TGTGCCAGCAGTGGGACGGTGTACGAGCAGTACTTC
clone size: once; D gene: -; J gene: TRBJ2-3; CDR3 length: 18; V gene: TRBV15; CDR3 protein: CATSRDSFTELPTATQYF; CDR3 DNA: TGTGCCACCAGCAGAGATAGTTTCACGGAGCTCCCTACGGCTACGCAGTATTTT
clone size: -; D gene: -; J gene: TRBJ2-4; CDR3 length: 15; V gene: TRBV4-3; CDR3 protein: CASSPGPSGRNIQYF; CDR3 DNA: TGCGCCAGCAGCCCCGGCCCGTCTGGGCGGAACATTCAGTACTTC
clone size: -; D gene: TRBD1; J gene: TRBJ1-6; CDR3 length: 15; V gene: TRBV4-3; CDR3 protein: CASSQAPGQNSPLHF; CDR3 DNA: TGCGCCAGCAGCCAGGCACCGGGACAGAATTCACCCCTCCACTTT
clone size: -; D gene: TRBD2; J gene: TRBJ2-5; CDR3 length: 14; V gene: TRBV5-1; CDR3 protein: CASSPGTRQETQYF; CDR3 DNA: TGCGCCAGCAGCCCGGGGACTAGACAAGAGACCCAGTACTTC
clone size: once; D gene: -; J gene: TRBJ2-1; CDR3 length: 12; V gene: TRBV9; CDR3 protein: CASSVAENEQFF; CDR3 DNA: TGTGCCAGCAGCGTAGCTGAAAATGAGCAGTTCTTC
clone size: -; D gene: -; J gene: TRBJ2-5; CDR3 length: 16; V gene: TRBV12-2; CDR3 protein: CASRHWRDTKQETQYF; CDR3 DNA: TGTGCAAGTCGCCACTGGCGGGACACTAAACAAGAGACCCAGTACTTC
clone size: -; D gene: -; J gene: TRBJ2-4; CDR3 length: 16; V gene: TRBV4-1; CDR3 protein: CASSLRAGEIKNIQYF; CDR3 DNA: TGCGCCAGCAGCTTGAGAGCAGGGGAAATCAAAAACATTCAGTACTTC
clone size: -; D gene: -; J gene: TRBJ1-4; CDR3 length: 13; V gene: TRBV6-5; CDR3 protein: CASSSRVREKLFF; CDR3 DNA: TGTGCCAGCAGTTCCAGGGTTCGCGAAAAACTGTTTTTT
clone size: -; D gene: -; J gene: TRBJ1-2; CDR3 length: 15; V gene: TRBV3-1/TRBV3-2; CDR3 protein: CASSQDNQGRWGYTF; CDR3 DNA: TGTGCCAGCAGCCAAGATAATCAGGGAAGGTGGGGCTACACCTTC
clone size: -; D gene: -; J gene: TRBJ1-3; CDR3 length: 15; V gene: TRBV3-1/TRBV3-2; CDR3 protein: CASSQAGSSGNTIYF; CDR3 DNA: TGTGCCAGCAGCCAAGCTGGCAGCTCTGGAAACACCATATATTTT
clone size: -; D gene: -; J gene: TRBJ1-1; CDR3 length: 13; V gene: TRBV6-5; CDR3 protein: CASSYSQGTEAFF; CDR3 DNA: TGTGCCAGCAGTTATAGTCAGGGCACTGAAGCTTTCTTT
clone size: -; D gene: -; J gene: TRBJ2-7; CDR3 length: 14; V gene: TRBV5-1; CDR3 protein: CASSLVGSTYEQYF; CDR3 DNA: TGCGCCAGCAGCTTGGTCGGCAGTACCTACGAGCAGTACTTC
clone size: -; D gene: -; J gene: TRBJ1-1; CDR3 length: 15; V gene: TRBV19; CDR3 protein: CASSARGLLNTEAFF; CDR3 DNA: TGTGCCAGTAGCGCCCGGGGACTTCTGAACACTGAAGCTTTCTTT
clone size: -; D gene: TRBD1; J gene: TRBJ1-1; CDR3 length: 13; V gene: TRBV12-3/TRBV12-4; CDR3 protein: CASTSGGMGEAFF; CDR3 DNA: TGTGCCAGCACGTCAGGGGGCATGGGGGAAGCTTTCTTT
clone size: -; D gene: -; J gene: TRBJ2-7; CDR3 length: 15; V gene: TRBV3-1/TRBV3-2; CDR3 protein: CASSQGGQGIYEQYF; CDR3 DNA: TGTGCCAGCAGCCAAGGAGGCCAGGGGATCTACGAGCAGTACTTC
clone size: -; D gene: -; J gene: TRBJ2-3; CDR3 length: 13; V gene: TRBV7-2; CDR3 protein: CASSSKDGRTQYF; CDR3 DNA: TGTGCCAGCAGTTCCAAGGACGGGCGGACGCAGTATTTT
clone size: -; D gene: -; J gene: TRBJ2-7; CDR3 length: 14; V gene: TRBV18; CDR3 protein: CASSPYGQNYEQYF; CDR3 DNA: TGTGCCAGCTCACCCTACGGACAGAACTACGAGCAGTACTTC
clone size: -; D gene: TRBD1; J gene: TRBJ1-6; CDR3 length: 16; V gene: TRBV5-1; CDR3 protein: CASSLEGQGANSPLHF; CDR3 DNA: TGCGCCAGCAGCTTGGAGGGACAGGGGGCGAATTCACCCCTCCACTTT
clone size: -; D gene: -; J gene: TRBJ1-6; CDR3 length: 13; V gene: TRBV27; CDR3 protein: CASSLGVNSPLHF; CDR3 DNA: TGTGCCAGCAGTTTAGGCGTGAATTCACCCCTCCACTTT
clone size: -; D gene: TRBD2; J gene: TRBJ2-5; CDR3 length: 15; V gene: TRBV3-1/TRBV3-2; CDR3 protein: CASSQAAGGGETQYF; CDR3 DNA: TGTGCCAGCAGCCAAGCAGCGGGGGGTGGCGAGACCCAGTACTTC
clone size: -; D gene: TRBD1; J gene: TRBJ1-2; CDR3 length: 17; V gene: TRBV4-3; CDR3 protein: CASSQDTRDRSNYGYTF; CDR3 DNA: TGCGCCAGCAGCCAAGACACCCGGGACAGATCTAACTATGGCTACACCTTC
clone size: -; D gene: -; J gene: TRBJ1-2; CDR3 length: 13; V gene: TRBV10-3; CDR3 protein: CAISQTENYGYTF; CDR3 DNA: TGTGCCATCAGCCAAACAGAGAACTATGGCTACACCTTC
clone size: -; D gene: -; J gene: TRBJ1-5; CDR3 length: 16; V gene: TRBV6-5; CDR3 protein: CASSYSGRASNQPQHF; CDR3 DNA: TGTGCCAGCAGTTACTCGGGGAGAGCGAGCAATCAGCCCCAGCATTTT
clone size: -; D gene: -; J gene: TRBJ2-7; CDR3 length: 14; V gene: TRBV7-8; CDR3 protein: CASSTNRGSGEQYF; CDR3 DNA: TGTGCCAGCAGCACCAACCGGGGATCTGGCGAGCAGTACTTC
clone size: few; D gene: -; J gene: TRBJ1-3; CDR3 length: 14; V gene: TRBV5-1; CDR3 protein: CASSLEGSGNTIYF; CDR3 DNA: TGCGCCAGCAGCTTGGAAGGCTCTGGAAACACCATATATTTT
clone size: -; D gene: TRBD1; J gene: TRBJ2-7; CDR3 length: 14; V gene: TRBV19; CDR3 protein: CASSITGGAGEQYF; CDR3 DNA: TGTGCCAGTAGTATAACAGGGGGCGCGGGCGAGCAGTACTTC
clone size: -; D gene: -; J gene: TRBJ2-3; CDR3 length: 12; V gene: TRBV2; CDR3 protein: CASMGLGGTQYF; CDR3 DNA: TGTGCCAGCATGGGGCTTGGGGGTACGCAGTATTTT
clone size: few; D gene: TRBD1; J gene: TRBJ1-2; CDR3 length: 15; V gene: TRBV7-2; CDR3 protein: CASSPGGTESYGYTF; CDR3 DNA: TGTGCCAGCAGCCCAGGGGGGACAGAGAGCTATGGCTACACCTTC
clone size: -; D gene: TRBD1; J gene: TRBJ2-7; CDR3 length: 14; V gene: TRBV6-5; CDR3 protein: CASRTGQGAYEQYF; CDR3 DNA: TGTGCCAGCAGGACGGGACAGGGGGCCTACGAGCAGTACTTC
clone size: -; D gene: -; J gene: TRBJ1-5; CDR3 length: 15; V gene: TRBV3-1/TRBV3-2; CDR3 protein: CASSQGRANNQPQHF; CDR3 DNA: TGTGCCAGCAGCCAAGGCCGGGCCAACAATCAGCCCCAGCATTTT
clone size: -; D gene: -; J gene: TRBJ2-7; CDR3 length: 14; V gene: TRBV19; CDR3 protein: CASRPRQDYYEQYF; CDR3 DNA: TGTGCCAGTAGGCCGCGACAAGACTACTACGAGCAGTACTTC
clone size: -; D gene: -; J gene: TRBJ1-6; CDR3 length: 13; V gene: TRBV4-2; CDR3 protein: CASSNSRGSPLHF; CDR3 DNA: TGTGCCAGCAGCAACAGCAGGGGATCACCCCTCCACTTT
clone size: -; D gene: -; J gene: TRBJ1-5; CDR3 length: 18; V gene: TRBV19; CDR3 protein: CASRSPLNWGQGNEPQHF; CDR3 DNA: TGTGCCAGTAGAAGCCCACTTAATTGGGGACAAGGGAACGAGCCCCAGCATTTT
clone size: few; D gene: -; J gene: TRBJ2-3; CDR3 length: 13; V gene: TRBV7-9; CDR3 protein: CASSAPGADTQYF; CDR3 DNA: TGTGCCAGCAGCGCCCCAGGGGCAGATACGCAGTATTTT